The sample holds a few counts of the clone carrying this T cell receptor beta chain. The record originates from a study of T-cell reconstitution after alpha-beta-depleted transplantation in children. J gave up 3 bases and V 7 bases, and 7 bases lay outside the gene matches. CDR1 is DFQATT and CDR2 is SNEGSKA in the germline V gene (reference sequence). The CDR3 loop spans 13 amino acids. Unique molecular identifiers were built into the TCRbeta library. TCRdb re-called the PCR reads with MiXCR, one entry per CDR3 protein. Of 330,000 or so distinct CDR3 sequences detected, approximately 10% appear once; the ten largest clones hold approximately 2.3%.

The receptor comes from a human donor who donated a stem cell graft to a child with acute lymphoblastic leukemia. The material sequenced was PBMCs from the stem cell graft donor, taken from the stem cell graft. The genes are TRBV20-1 and TRBJ2-3; 7 nucleotides match TRBD2. The CDR3 here is CSVPTSRTDTQYF. As DNA, the CDR3 is TGCAGTGTTCCGACTAGCAGAACAGATACGCAGTATTTT.